Detailed here is one TCR beta chain. The data derive from a study of T cell repertoires in cytomegalovirus infection. This CDR3 has 15 residues. Germline V gene sequence: CDR1 DFQATT, CDR2 SNEGSKA (reference sequence). Between the trimmed V and J ends, which lost 3 bases and 3 bases, there was a span of 15 bases. TCRdb ran MiXCR on the reads and lists one entry per CDR3 protein. Among approximately 500,000 distinct CDR3 sequences listed, approximately 16% were seen once. The chain recombines TRBV20-1 with TRBJ2-1; D may match TRBD1 or TRBD2 (6 bases each). The TCR comes from a human donor in good health (CMV status not recorded). Some clones in this sample may be carry-over from other donors' samples. Sample: CD8+ T cells from PBMCs. The CDR3 region is CSASEGGRFYNEQFF. Written as DNA, the CDR3 is TGCAGTGCTAGTGAGGGGGGCAGGTTCTACAATGAGCAGTTCTTC.